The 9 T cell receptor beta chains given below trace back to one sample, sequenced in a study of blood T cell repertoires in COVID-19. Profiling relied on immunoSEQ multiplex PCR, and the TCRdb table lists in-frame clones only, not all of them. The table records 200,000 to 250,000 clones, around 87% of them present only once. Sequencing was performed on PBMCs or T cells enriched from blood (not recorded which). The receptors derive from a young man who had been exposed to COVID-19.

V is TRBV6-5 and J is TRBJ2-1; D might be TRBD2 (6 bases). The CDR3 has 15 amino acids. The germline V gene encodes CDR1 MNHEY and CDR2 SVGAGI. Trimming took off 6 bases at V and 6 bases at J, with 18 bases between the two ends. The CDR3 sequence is CASRPNRDLRNEQFF. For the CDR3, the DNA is TGTGCCAGCAGGCCCAACCGGGACTTACGCAATGAGCAGTTCTTC.

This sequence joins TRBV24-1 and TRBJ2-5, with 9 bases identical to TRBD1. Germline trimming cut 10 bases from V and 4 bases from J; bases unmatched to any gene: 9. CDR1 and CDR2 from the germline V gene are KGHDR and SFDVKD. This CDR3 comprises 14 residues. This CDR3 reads CATAGTGLTETQYF. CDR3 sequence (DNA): TGTGCCACAGCCGGGACAGGGTTAACAGAGACCCAGTACTTC.

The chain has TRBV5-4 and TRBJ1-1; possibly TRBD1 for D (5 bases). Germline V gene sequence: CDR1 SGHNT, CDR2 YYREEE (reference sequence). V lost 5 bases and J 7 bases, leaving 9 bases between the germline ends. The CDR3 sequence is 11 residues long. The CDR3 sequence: CASSRQLEAFF. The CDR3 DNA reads TGTGCCAGCAGTCGACAGCTTGAAGCTTTCTTT.

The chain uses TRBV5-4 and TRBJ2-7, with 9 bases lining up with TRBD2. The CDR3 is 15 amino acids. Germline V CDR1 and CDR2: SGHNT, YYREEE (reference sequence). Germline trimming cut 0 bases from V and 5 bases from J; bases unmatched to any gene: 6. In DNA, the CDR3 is TGTGCCAGCAGCTTGGCGGGACTAGCAGTCCACGAGCAGTACTTC. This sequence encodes CASSLAGLAVHEQYF.

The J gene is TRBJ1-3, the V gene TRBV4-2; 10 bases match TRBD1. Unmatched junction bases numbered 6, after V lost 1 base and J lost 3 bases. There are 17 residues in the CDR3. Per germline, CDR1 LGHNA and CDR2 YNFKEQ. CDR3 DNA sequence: TGTGCCAGCAGCCAAGGGGGGACAGGGGCCTTTGGAAACACCATATATTTT. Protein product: CASSQGGTGAFGNTIYF.

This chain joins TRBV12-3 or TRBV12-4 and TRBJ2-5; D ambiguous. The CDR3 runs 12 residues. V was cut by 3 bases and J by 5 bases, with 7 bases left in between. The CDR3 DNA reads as TGTGCCAGCAGTTTCGAACGGGAGACCCAGTACTTC. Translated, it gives CASSFERETQYF.

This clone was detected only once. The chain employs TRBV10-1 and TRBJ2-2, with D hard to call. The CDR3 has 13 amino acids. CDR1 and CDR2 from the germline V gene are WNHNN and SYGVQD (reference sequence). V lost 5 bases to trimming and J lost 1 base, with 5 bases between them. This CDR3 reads CASSLLNTGELFF. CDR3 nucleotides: TGCGCCAGCAGTCTCCTGAACACCGGGGAGCTGTTTTTT.

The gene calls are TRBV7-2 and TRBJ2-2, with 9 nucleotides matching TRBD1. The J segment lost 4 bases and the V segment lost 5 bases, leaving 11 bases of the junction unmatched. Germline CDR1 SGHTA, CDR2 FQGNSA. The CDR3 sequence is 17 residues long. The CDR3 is CASSPRSDRGITGELFF. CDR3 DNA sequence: TGTGCCAGCAGCCCCCGATCGGACAGGGGAATCACCGGGGAGCTGTTTTTT. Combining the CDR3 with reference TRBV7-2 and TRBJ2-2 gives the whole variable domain GAGVSQSPSNKVTEKGKDVELRCDPISGHTALYWYRQSLGQGLEFLIYFQGNSAPDKSGLPSDRFSAERTGGSVSTLTIQRTQQEDSAVYLCASSPRSDRGITGELFFGEGSRLTVL.

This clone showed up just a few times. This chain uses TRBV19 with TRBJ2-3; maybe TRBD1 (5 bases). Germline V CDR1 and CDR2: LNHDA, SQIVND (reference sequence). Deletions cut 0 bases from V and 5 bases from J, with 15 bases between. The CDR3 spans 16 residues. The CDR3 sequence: CASSIDLSRAGDTQYF. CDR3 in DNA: TGTGCCAGTAGTATAGATCTTTCCAGGGCAGGAGATACGCAGTATTTT.